The 13 T cell receptor beta chains below all came from one sample that was sequenced in a study of human T cells and chemical hapten exposure. Time point of the sample: pre-sensitization, week 0. Regarding treatment: therapeutic diphenylcyclopropenone sensitization with weekly scalp DPC. TCRdb reprocessed the RACE reads with MiXCR, giving one entry per CDR3 protein. The table includes around 300,000 distinct CDR3 sequences, around 5.5% detected once. The starting material was whole blood, obtained in connection with sensitization to the hapten diphenylcyclopropenone (DPC). These TCRs come from a woman under 30 with alopecia areata. Some clones in this sample may be carry-over from other donors' samples.

This clonotype was detected ten times or more. The chain combines TRBV29-1 with TRBJ2-3; D is uncertain. Germline CDR1 and CDR2: SQVTM and ANQGSEA. This CDR3 has 15 residues. Trimming pared 4 bases from V and 0 bases from J, leaving 14 bases between. In DNA, the CDR3 is TGCAGCGTTGGTTTCAGCGCTGCTAGCACAGATACGCAGTATTTT. It yields the protein CSVGFSAASTDTQYF.

This clonotype was counted a few times. The rearrangement uses TRBV5-1 and TRBJ1-4, with D possibly TRBD1 on 5 matching bases. Trimming removed 0 bases at V and 7 bases at J, with 10 bases between. Germline CDR1 and CDR2: SGHRS and YFSETQ. This CDR3 region has 14 residues. This chain's CDR3 is CASSLVTDGEKLFF. In nucleotides, the CDR3 is TGCGCCAGCAGCTTGGTGACAGACGGTGAAAAACTGTTTTTT. Complete variable domain (other parts from reference TRBV5-1 and TRBJ1-4): KAGVTQTPRYLIKTRGQQVTLSCSPISGHRSVSWYQQTPGQGLQFLFEYFSETQRNKGNFPGRFSGRQFSNSRSEMNVSTLELGDSALYLCASSLVTDGEKLFFGSGTQLSVL.

In its sample, this clonotype was seen many times. This sequence joins TRBV4-3 and TRBJ2-5; D not certain. Looked up from germline, CDR1 is LGHNA and CDR2 is YSLEER. The CDR3 contains 12 residues. V dropped 0 bases and J dropped 8 bases, with 7 bases sitting between them. In nucleotides, the CDR3 is TGCGCCAGCAGCCAAGATAGTCATACCCAGTACTTC. It encodes CASSQDSHTQYF.

This clonotype occurred a few times. The chain links TRBV6-6 to TRBJ1-2; 8 nucleotides align to TRBD1. Trimming removed 6 bases from V and 4 bases from J; junction bases left unmatched: 10. This CDR3 spans 15 amino acids. Germline V gene data show CDR1 as MNHNY and CDR2 as SVGAGI (reference sequence). The CDR3 region has the DNA TGTGCCAGCAGCCCAACAGGGGGGGGGCCCTATGGCTACACCTTC. The encoded protein is CASSPTGGGPYGYTF.

The CDR3 loop reads CASSSRPSGEAFF. The CDR3 coding sequence is TGCGCCAGCAGCTCCCGGCCCTCGGGGGAAGCTTTCTTT. V and J are TRBV5-1 and TRBJ1-1; D is uncertain. The CDR3 totals 13 residues. The V end lost 3 bases, the J end lost 8 bases, and 14 bases lay between the germline ends. Germline CDR1 and CDR2: SGHRS and YFSETQ. Combining the CDR3 with reference TRBV5-1 and TRBJ1-1 gives the whole variable domain KAGVTQTPRYLIKTRGQQVTLSCSPISGHRSVSWYQQTPGQGLQFLFEYFSETQRNKGNFPGRFSGRQFSNSRSEMNVSTLELGDSALYLCASSSRPSGEAFFGQGTRLTVV.

The rearrangement joins TRBV12-5 to TRBJ1-1; D gene ambiguous. Looked up from germline, CDR1 is LGHNT and CDR2 is FRNRAP. CDR3 length: 16 residues. Trimming shortened V by 1 base and J by 10 bases, and 22 bases separated the two germline ends. CDR3 protein: CASGLDGWQIEDGAFF. CDR3 nucleotides: TGTGCTAGTGGTTTGGACGGGTGGCAAATCGAGGACGGAGCTTTCTTT.

The chain is built from TRBV29-1 and TRBJ1-2; D might be TRBD1 (6 bases). The V end lost 8 bases, the J end lost 4 bases, and 11 bases lay between the germline ends. In germline, CDR1 is SQVTM, CDR2 ANQGSEA. This CDR3 has 11 amino acids. Here the CDR3 reads CSSEGGYGYTF. The DNA of the CDR3 is TGCAGCTCCGAAGGGGGCTATGGCTACACCTTC.

In its sample, this clonotype was seen many times. The rearrangement links TRBV6-6 to TRBJ1-5; D is unclear. V was clipped by 6 bases and J by 2 bases, with 8 bases between them. The CDR3 extends over 13 amino acids. Germline CDR1 MNHNY, CDR2 SVGAGI (reference sequence). In DNA, the CDR3 is TGTGCCAGCAGATACGAGGGCAATCAGCCCCAGCATTTT. Its translation is CASRYEGNQPQHF.

The table lists this clonotype with a few counts. This rearrangement joins TRBV5-6 to TRBJ2-3, with 7 bases identical to TRBD1. V was clipped by 5 bases and J by 2 bases; unmatched bases: 11. CDR3 length equals 16 residues. Germline V lookup: CDR1 SGHDT, CDR2 YYEEEE. The CDR3 region is CASRPDGTEFTDTQYF. The CDR3 DNA reads as TGTGCCAGCAGACCTGATGGGACAGAGTTCACAGATACGCAGTATTTT.

This clonotype appeared many times. The chain uses TRBV6-2 or TRBV6-3 and TRBJ1-5, with a possible D match to TRBD1 (5 bases). V was shortened by 6 bases and J by 9 bases, with 18 bases between the two germline ends. The CDR3 contains 14 residues. Germline V gives CDR1 MNHEY, CDR2 SVGEGT. The CDR3 spells CASSPGQVLMPQHF. The CDR3 nucleotides are TGTGCCAGCAGCCCGGGGCAGGTTCTGATGCCCCAGCATTTT.

This clonotype was seen many times. The chain joins TRBV7-6 to TRBJ1-2; D perhaps matches TRBD1 (5 bases). V gave up 5 bases and J gave up 6 bases, with 13 bases separating them. The CDR3 spans 13 residues. CDR1 and CDR2 (germline): SGHVS, FNYEAQ. The CDR3 coding sequence is TGTGCCAGCAGCCCCCAAGTAGGGGATGGCTACACCTTC. This sequence encodes CASSPQVGDGYTF. The full variable domain, in which reference TRBV7-6 and TRBJ1-2 provide the parts outside the CDR3, is GAGVSQSPRYKVTKRGQDVALRCDPISGHVSLYWYRQALGQGPEFLTYFNYEAQQDKSGLPNDRFSAERPEGSISTLTIQRTEQRDSAMYRCASSPQVGDGYTFGSGTRLTVV.

The gene calls are TRBV11-2 and TRBJ2-1; 8 bases are a match to TRBD2. In germline, CDR1 is SGHAT, CDR2 FQNNGV. The CDR3 is 15 residues long. V gave up 2 bases and J gave up 9 bases; unmatched junction bases: 9. The CDR3 here is CASSLTGTSGSEQFF. CDR3 nucleotides: TGTGCCAGCAGCTTAACCGGGACTAGTGGTAGTGAGCAGTTCTTC.

The CDR3 here is CASSSLRQGNEQFF. As DNA, the CDR3 is TGCGCCAGCAGCTCCCTACGACAGGGAAATGAGCAGTTCTTC. This chain uses TRBV5-1 with TRBJ2-1; 7 bases line up with TRBD1. This CDR3 contains 14 residues. The V segment lost 3 bases and the J segment 7 bases; nucleotides outside the gene matches: 7. Germline assignment: CDR1 SGHRS and CDR2 YFSETQ.